The clone carrying this TCR beta chain has just a few counts. What it binds is not known. This record belongs to a study of CD8 T cells in ankylosing spondylitis. Study-wide findings and caveats: A TCR beta motif of about 8 highly homologous variants appeared characteristic of ankylosing spondylitis blood. The authors found the disease-linked clones to be CD8+ and relatively rare in peripheral blood.

With 4 bases removed from V and 4 bases from J, the gap between germline ends came to 12 bases. The CDR3 length is 13 residues. CDR1 and CDR2 (germline): SGHRS, YFSETQ. In making TCR beta libraries, quantitative 5'-RACE with molecular barcodes was used. TCRdb ran MiXCR on the 5' RACE reads and lists one entry per CDR3 protein. Of under 850,000 distinct CDR3 sequences detected, around 19% appear once; the ten largest clones hold around 19%. This clonotype originated in a male donor with ankylosing spondylitis. Material for sequencing was blood, either unsorted or a sorted T cell fraction (not recorded which). The chain employs TRBV5-1 and TRBJ2-7; perhaps TRBD1 as D (5 bases). This CDR3 is CASSAGHQYEQYF. The CDR3 DNA is TGCGCCAGCAGCGCCGGACACCAATACGAGCAGTACTTC.